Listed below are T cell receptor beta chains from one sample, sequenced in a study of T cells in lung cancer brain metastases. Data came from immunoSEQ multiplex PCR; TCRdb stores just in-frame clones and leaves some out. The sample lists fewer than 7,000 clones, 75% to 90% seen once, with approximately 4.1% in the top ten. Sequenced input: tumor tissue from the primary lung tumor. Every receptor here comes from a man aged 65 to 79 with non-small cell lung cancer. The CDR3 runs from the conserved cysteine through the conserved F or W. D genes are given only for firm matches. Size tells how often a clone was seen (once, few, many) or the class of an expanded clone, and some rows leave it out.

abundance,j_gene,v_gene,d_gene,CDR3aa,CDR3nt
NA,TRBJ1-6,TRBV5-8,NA,CASSLGGTIINSPLHF,TGTGCCAGCAGCTTGGGTGGGACAATAATTAATTCACCCCTCCACTTT
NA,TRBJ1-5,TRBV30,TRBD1,CAWSAADRGHGQPQHF,TGTGCCTGGAGTGCCGCAGACAGGGGGCATGGTCAGCCCCAGCATTTT
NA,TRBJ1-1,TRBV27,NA,CASSLRTQNTEAFF,TGTGCCAGCAGTCTCCGGACACAGAACACTGAAGCTTTCTTT
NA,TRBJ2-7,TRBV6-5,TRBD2,CASSYSIAGVFEQYF,TGTGCCAGCAGTTACTCGATAGCGGGAGTATTTGAGCAGTACTTC
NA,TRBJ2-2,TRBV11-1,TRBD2,CASSLKLELAGGDTGELFF,TGTGCCAGCAGCCTCAAATTGGAACTAGCGGGAGGCGACACCGGGGAGCTGTTTTTT
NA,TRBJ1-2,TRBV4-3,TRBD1,CASSRGTGYGYTF,TGCGCCAGCAGCCGAGGGACAGGCTATGGCTACACCTTC
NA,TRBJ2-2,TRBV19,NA,CASSPSGRMNTGELFF,TGTGCCAGTAGTCCGTCCGGCCGGATGAACACCGGGGAGCTGTTTTTT
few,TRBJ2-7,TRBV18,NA,CASSPPWDSYEQYF,TGTGCCAGCTCACCACCGTGGGACTCCTACGAGCAGTACTTC
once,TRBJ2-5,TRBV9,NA,CASSVEPSAQETQYF,TGTGCCAGCAGCGTAGAGCCTAGCGCGCAAGAGACCCAGTACTTC
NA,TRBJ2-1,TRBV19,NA,CASSIKGPSGNEQFF,TGTGCCAGTAGTATTAAAGGCCCCTCGGGGAATGAGCAGTTCTTC
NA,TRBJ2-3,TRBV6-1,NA,CASSASGFFTDTQYF,TGTGCCAGCAGTGCCAGCGGCTTTTTCACAGATACGCAGTATTTT
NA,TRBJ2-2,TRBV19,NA,CASSSGPAGELFF,TGTGCCAGTAGTTCGGGACCAGCCGGGGAGCTGTTTTTT
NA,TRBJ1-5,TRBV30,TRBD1,CAWSVQGNQPQHF,TGTGCCTGGAGTGTACAGGGGAATCAGCCCCAGCATTTT
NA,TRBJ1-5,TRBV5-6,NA,CASSLGRKDQPQHF,TGTGCCAGCAGCTTGGGCAGGAAGGATCAGCCCCAGCATTTT
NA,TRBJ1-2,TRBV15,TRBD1,CATSVRTGSGYTF,TGTGCCACCAGCGTACGGACAGGGTCTGGCTACACCTTC
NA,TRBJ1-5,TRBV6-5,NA,CASSLRGYQPQHF,TGTGCCAGCAGTCTGAGGGGGTATCAGCCCCAGCATTTT
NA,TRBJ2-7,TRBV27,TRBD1,CASSWGQGRDEQYF,TGTGCCAGCAGTTGGGGACAGGGTAGGGACGAGCAGTACTTC
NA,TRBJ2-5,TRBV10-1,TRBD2,CASTPGGEETQYF,TGCGCCAGCACCCCCGGGGGGGAAGAGACCCAGTACTTC
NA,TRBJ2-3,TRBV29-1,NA,CSVASSHTDTQYF,TGCAGCGTTGCCTCGAGCCACACAGATACGCAGTATTTT
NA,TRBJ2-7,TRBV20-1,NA,CSARGGYEQYF,TGCAGTGCTAGAGGGGGCTACGAGCAGTACTTC
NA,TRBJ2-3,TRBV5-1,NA,CASSLGLFTDTQYF,TGCGCCAGCAGCCTTGGACTGTTCACAGATACGCAGTATTTT
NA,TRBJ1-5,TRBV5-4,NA,CASSLDDQPQHF,TGTGCCAGCAGCTTGGATGATCAGCCCCAGCATTTT
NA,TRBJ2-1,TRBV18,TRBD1,CASSPPTGVSYNEQFF,TGTGCCAGCTCACCCCCGACAGGGGTCTCCTACAATGAGCAGTTCTTC
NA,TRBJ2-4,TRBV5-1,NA,CASSLPTENIQYF,TGCGCCAGCAGCTTGCCGACGGAAAACATTCAGTACTTC
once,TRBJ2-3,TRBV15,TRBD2,CATSTMTSGNRRRYF,TGTGCCACCAGCACGATGACCAGCGGGAACAGGCGTCGGTATTTT
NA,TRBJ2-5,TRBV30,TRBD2,CAWSHGGETQYF,TGTGCCTGGAGTCACGGGGGGGAGACCCAGTACTTC
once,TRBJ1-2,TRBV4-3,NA,CASSQDLWGGAGSGYTF,TGCGCCAGCAGCCAAGATCTGTGGGGGGGCGCGGGTTCTGGCTACACCTTC
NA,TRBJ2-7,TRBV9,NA,CASSGRQDSPYEQYF,TGTGCCAGCAGCGGCCGCCAAGACAGCCCCTACGAGCAGTACTTC
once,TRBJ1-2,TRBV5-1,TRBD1,CASSLEGQGGGYTF,TGCGCCAGCAGCTTGGAGGGACAGGGAGGTGGCTACACCTTC
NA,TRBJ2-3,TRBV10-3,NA,CAIQVTDTQYF,TGTGCCATCCAGGTGACAGATACGCAGTATTTT
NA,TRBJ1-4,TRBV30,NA,CAWSVRGNEKLFF,TGTGCCTGGAGTGTAAGGGGAAATGAAAAACTGTTTTTT
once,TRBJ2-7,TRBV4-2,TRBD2,CASSQAPAGDSYEQYF,TGTGCCAGCAGCCAAGCCCCAGCGGGGGATTCCTACGAGCAGTACTTC
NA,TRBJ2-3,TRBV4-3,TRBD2,CASSQDGGGTDTQYF,TGCGCCAGCAGCCAAGACGGGGGGGGAACAGATACGCAGTATTTT
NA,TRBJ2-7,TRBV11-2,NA,CASSPKVGGGSYEQYF,TGTGCCAGCAGCCCTAAGGTGGGGGGAGGCTCCTACGAGCAGTACTTC
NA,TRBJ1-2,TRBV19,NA,CATLTSGNYGYTF,TGTGCCACTCTGACCAGCGGGAACTATGGCTACACCTTC
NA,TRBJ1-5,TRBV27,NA,CASSFTGTPNQPQHF,TGTGCCAGCAGTTTCACCGGGACACCGAATCAGCCCCAGCATTTT
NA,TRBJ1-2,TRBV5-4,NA,CASSLWTGLPYGYTF,TGTGCCAGCAGCTTGTGGACGGGCCTCCCCTATGGCTACACCTTC